The present entry profiles one T cell receptor beta chain with its context. Its antigen is not known. CDR3 length: 14 residues. V lost 2 bases and J 4 bases, leaving 11 bases between the germline ends. Germline V CDR1 and CDR2: LNHDA, SQIVND (reference sequence). This specimen belongs to a study of OX40 agonist ivuxolimab in advanced cancers. Study outcomes and limitations: The antigen specificity of the peripheral T cells (those that were expanded) was not determined. Low normalized T-cell clonal expansion was also seen in some nonresponders.

Assay used: immunoSEQ multiplex PCR; TCRdb lists only in-frame clones, some missing. The sample has over 80,000 clones; 85% to 90% are singletons. Patients were ineligible given autoimmune disease history or systemic immunosuppression. Blood samples were obtained at baseline, cycle 4 day 1, and cycle 7 day 1. The source of this sequence is an adult with an advanced solid tumor such as melanoma, head and neck, liver or kidney cancer. Sequencing used CD4+ or CD8+ T cells sorted from blood, obtained in a trial of the OX40 agonist ivuxolimab. The chain employs TRBV19 and TRBJ1-1; no clear D gene. The CDR3 protein is CASSIPHRGTEAFF. Here the CDR3 DNA reads TGTGCCAGTAGTATACCTCATCGGGGCACTGAAGCTTTCTTT.